The clone carrying this T cell receptor (beta chain) was seen more than once but under ten times. The antigen remains undetermined. Arm-PCR of CDR3 regions with iRepertoire HTBI primers generated TCR beta libraries. Per the study methods: In the combined samples, approximately 64 TRBV and under 15 TRBJ segments were identified. TCRdb reprocessed the multiplex PCR reads with MiXCR, giving one entry per CDR3 protein. V and J calls and clone size were set by TCRdb, not the authors. The table records about 310,000 distinct CDR3 sequences, 22% of them present only once. These data originate in a study of regulatory T cells in long-lasting Graves disease. General study findings and limits: New patients shared about a thousand public clonotypes, fewer than the approximately 2,500 shared by persistent patients.

Regarding time point: persistent/refractory GD, antithyroid drugs over 5 years with positive TRAb. The authors made the TCR library using RNA they extracted from PBMCs. Patients were enrolled at an endocrinology department in Xi'an, China. The receptor comes from a female donor with Graves disease. The material was peripheral blood mononuclear cells (PBMCs), obtained when the disease was refractory, from a patient treated with antithyroid drugs.

The CDR3 loop is CASSFIPGPMNIQYF. CDR3 nucleotides: TGTGCCAGCAGCTTTATCCCAGGCCCTATGAACATTCAGTACTTC. J is TRBJ2-4 and V is TRBV5-5; D unclear. There are 15 residues in the CDR3. The germline CDR1 and CDR2 sequences are SGHKS and YYEKEE (reference sequence). Trimming took off 2 bases at V and 7 bases at J, with 16 bases between the two ends.